This is a list of T cell receptor beta chains from one sample in a study of blood T cell repertoires in COVID-19. TCRdb keeps only in-frame clones here, not all; method: immunoSEQ multiplex PCR. This table has 61,000 or so clones, around 88% appearing once. Input material: peripheral blood. The receptors derive from a woman of 80 years or more with active COVID-19. The conserved cysteine and the conserved F or W are not part of the CDR3 here. The D gene is left open where the match is weak. Not all rows give a size; the values are once, few, many and, for expanded clones, a class.

CDR3aa,abundance,v_gene,d_gene,j_gene
SVDLGPGYEQY,NA,TRBV29-1,NA,TRBJ2-7
ASSPPGGRISYEQY,NA,TRBV18,TRBD2,TRBJ2-7
ASSKYLTSGEFNEQF,once,TRBV21-1,NA,TRBJ2-1
ASSLGAGEQY,NA,TRBV5-1,NA,TRBJ2-7
ASSLRQGASGYGYT,NA,TRBV7-6,TRBD1,TRBJ1-2
ASRADRVLNTEAF,NA,TRBV2,TRBD1,TRBJ1-1
ASSPLAGVSYEQY,NA,TRBV5-1,TRBD2,TRBJ2-7
SVVGVETQY,NA,TRBV29-1,NA,TRBJ2-5
ASSTWGSSTDTQY,NA,TRBV6-2/TRBV6-3,NA,TRBJ2-3
ASSDGGGNDIQY,NA,TRBV2,NA,TRBJ2-4
AWSEGQGAFNEQF,NA,TRBV30,TRBD1,TRBJ2-1
ASSAPPGQGPLEQY,NA,TRBV25-1,TRBD1,TRBJ2-7
ASSLGRQYGYT,NA,TRBV11-1,NA,TRBJ1-2
SVAASGGAETQY,NA,TRBV29-1,TRBD2,TRBJ2-5
ASSLTQNNEQF,NA,TRBV7-3,NA,TRBJ2-1
ASSTDRGMETQY,NA,TRBV5-1,TRBD1,TRBJ2-5
ASSQFTTSGDSETQY,NA,TRBV4-1,TRBD2,TRBJ2-5
ASSLGEYNEQF,NA,TRBV5-1,NA,TRBJ2-1
ASSLGQGNSPLH,NA,TRBV4-1,TRBD1,TRBJ1-6
ASSLGTSGGGEQF,NA,TRBV5-1,TRBD2,TRBJ2-1
ASTPQDRTDTQY,NA,TRBV28,NA,TRBJ2-3
ASSLATGIRVQY,NA,TRBV28,NA,TRBJ2-7
ASSLDQTGELF,NA,TRBV7-2,NA,TRBJ2-2
ASSLRGAGSYNEQF,NA,TRBV2,NA,TRBJ2-1
SVHTGGTGGYGYT,NA,TRBV29-1,NA,TRBJ1-2
ASTWTSGGPYNEQF,NA,TRBV6-6,TRBD2,TRBJ2-1
ASSQVAGNSPLH,NA,TRBV3-1/TRBV3-2,NA,TRBJ1-6
ASSQGTSGVPQETQY,NA,TRBV4-1,TRBD2,TRBJ2-5
ASSQAGTSGGAGDTQY,once,TRBV3-1/TRBV3-2,TRBD2,TRBJ2-3
ASSVGGTSGGRPQETQY,NA,TRBV9,TRBD2,TRBJ2-5
ASSPRGQTNTEAF,once,TRBV14,TRBD1,TRBJ1-1
ASSRTGSYNEQF,NA,TRBV19,TRBD1,TRBJ2-1
ASSLSSTGNTYEQY,NA,TRBV7-2,TRBD1,TRBJ2-7
ASSASQGFGEQY,NA,TRBV2,NA,TRBJ2-7
ASSLMSAGADTQY,NA,TRBV5-1,TRBD2,TRBJ2-3
AWSAGQTYQETQY,NA,TRBV30,NA,TRBJ2-5
ASSFYRGQDTEAF,NA,TRBV5-8,TRBD1,TRBJ1-1
SARLSGNTIY,NA,TRBV29-1,NA,TRBJ1-3
ASSQTSGASTDTQY,NA,TRBV5-1,TRBD2,TRBJ2-3
ASSLVVPIDGYT,NA,TRBV5-4,NA,TRBJ1-2
ASRRSGGAGTDTQY,NA,TRBV19,TRBD2,TRBJ2-3
ASSDRGGTEAF,NA,TRBV28,TRBD1,TRBJ1-1
ASEVARNEQF,once,TRBV7-2,NA,TRBJ2-1
ASSLAGGNEQF,NA,TRBV5-6,TRBD2,TRBJ2-1
ASSGGDSGGTQY,NA,TRBV9,TRBD2,TRBJ2-5
ASRRGPSTEAF,NA,TRBV2,NA,TRBJ1-1
ASQKGGFRSETQY,NA,TRBV2,NA,TRBJ2-5